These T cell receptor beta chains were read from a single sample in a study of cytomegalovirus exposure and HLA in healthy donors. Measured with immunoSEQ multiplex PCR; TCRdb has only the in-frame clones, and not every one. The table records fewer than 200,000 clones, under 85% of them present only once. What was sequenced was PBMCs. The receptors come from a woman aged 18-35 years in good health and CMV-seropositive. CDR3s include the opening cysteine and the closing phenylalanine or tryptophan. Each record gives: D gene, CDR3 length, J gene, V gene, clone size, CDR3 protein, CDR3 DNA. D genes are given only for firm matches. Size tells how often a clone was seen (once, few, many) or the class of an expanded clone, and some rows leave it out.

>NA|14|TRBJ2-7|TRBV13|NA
CASTSSRTGYEQYF
TGTGCCAGCACGTCGTCGAGGACTGGCTACGAGCAGTACTTC
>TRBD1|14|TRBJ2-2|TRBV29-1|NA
CSVGTGANTGELFF
TGCAGCGTTGGGACAGGGGCGAACACCGGGGAGCTGTTTTTT
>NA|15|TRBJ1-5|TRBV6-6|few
CASSFPDSPNQPQHF
TGTGCCAGCAGTTTCCCGGACAGTCCCAATCAGCCCCAGCATTTT
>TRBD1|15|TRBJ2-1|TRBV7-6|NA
CASSLGDSPYNEQFF
TGTGCCAGCAGCTTAGGGGACAGTCCTTACAATGAGCAGTTCTTC
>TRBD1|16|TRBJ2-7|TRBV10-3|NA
CAISETQDRVPYEQYF
TGTGCCATCAGTGAGACCCAGGACAGGGTCCCCTACGAGCAGTACTTC
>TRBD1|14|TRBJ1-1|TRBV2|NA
CASGPGQENTEAFF
TGTGCCAGCGGCCCGGGACAGGAGAACACTGAAGCTTTCTTT
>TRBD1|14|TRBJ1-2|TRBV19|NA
CASSSGQANYGYTF
TGTGCCAGTAGTTCCGGACAGGCTAACTATGGCTACACCTTC
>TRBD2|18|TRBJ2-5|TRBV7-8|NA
CASSFARLAGGYQETQYF
TGTGCCAGCAGCTTCGCACGTCTAGCGGGGGGGTACCAAGAGACCCAGTACTTC
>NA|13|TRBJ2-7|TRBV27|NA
CASSFGESYEQYF
TGTGCCAGCAGTTTTGGGGAGTCGTACGAGCAGTACTTC
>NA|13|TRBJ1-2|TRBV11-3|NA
CASSDGMGDGYTF
TGTGCCAGCAGCGATGGGATGGGAGATGGCTACACCTTC
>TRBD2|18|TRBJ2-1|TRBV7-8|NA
CASSLDRTSGGPYNEQFF
TGTGCCAGCAGCTTAGATCGGACTAGCGGGGGGCCCTACAATGAGCAGTTCTTC
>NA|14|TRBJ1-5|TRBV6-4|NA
CASSGTYSNQPQHF
TGTGCCAGCAGCGGGACATATAGCAATCAGCCCCAGCATTTT
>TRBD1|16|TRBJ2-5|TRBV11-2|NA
CASSSMTGGGEETQYF
TGTGCCAGCAGCTCTATGACAGGGGGCGGGGAAGAGACCCAGTACTTC
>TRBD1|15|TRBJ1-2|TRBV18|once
CASSPGQGANYGYTF
TGTGCCAGCTCACCCGGACAGGGGGCTAACTATGGCTACACCTTC
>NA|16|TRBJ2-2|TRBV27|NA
CASSFPDGANTGELFF
TGTGCCAGCAGTTTTCCCGACGGAGCGAACACCGGGGAGCTGTTTTTT
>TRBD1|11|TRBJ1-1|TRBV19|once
CASITGGEAFF
TGTGCCAGTATCACAGGGGGTGAAGCTTTCTTT
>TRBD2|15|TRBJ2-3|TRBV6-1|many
CASSELAGGPDTQYF
TGTGCCAGCAGTGAACTAGCGGGGGGGCCAGATACGCAGTATTTT
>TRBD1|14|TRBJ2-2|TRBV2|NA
CASKGTGNTGELFF
TGTGCCAGCAAGGGGACAGGGAACACCGGGGAGCTGTTTTTT
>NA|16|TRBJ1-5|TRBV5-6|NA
CASSPGVEYREQPQHF
TGTGCCAGCAGCCCCGGCGTTGAGTACAGGGAGCAGCCCCAGCATTTT
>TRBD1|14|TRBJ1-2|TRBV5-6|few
CASSHRDRSAGYTF
TGTGCCAGCAGCCACCGGGACAGGAGCGCTGGCTACACCTTC
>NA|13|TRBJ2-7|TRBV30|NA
CACSLVFTDEQYF
TGTGCCTGTAGCCTGGTATTTACCGACGAGCAGTACTTC
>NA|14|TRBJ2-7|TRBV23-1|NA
CASTQQGRSYEQYF
TGCGCCAGCACCCAACAGGGCAGATCCTACGAGCAGTACTTC
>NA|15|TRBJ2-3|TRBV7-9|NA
CASSLGGRNTDTQYF
TGTGCCAGCAGCTTAGGGGGCCGAAACACAGATACGCAGTATTTT
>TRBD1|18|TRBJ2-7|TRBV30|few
CAWSVQGRGRASSYEQYF
TGTGCCTGGAGTGTACAGGGCAGGGGGCGCGCGAGCTCCTACGAGCAGTACTTC
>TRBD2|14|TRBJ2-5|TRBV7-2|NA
CASSPGTSSRTQYF
TGTGCCAGCAGCCCAGGGACTAGCTCACGGACCCAGTACTTC
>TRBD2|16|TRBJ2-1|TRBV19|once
CASSPGGRGVYNEQFF
TGTGCCAGTAGTCCGGGGGGGCGGGGTGTCTACAATGAGCAGTTCTTC
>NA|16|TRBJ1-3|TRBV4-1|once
CASSQGGTLSGNTIYF
TGCGCCAGCAGCCAAGGTGGGACTCTTTCGGGAAACACCATATATTTT
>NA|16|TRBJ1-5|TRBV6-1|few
CASSEGRGGSNQPQHF
TGTGCCAGCAGTGAAGGGAGGGGTGGGAGCAATCAGCCCCAGCATTTT
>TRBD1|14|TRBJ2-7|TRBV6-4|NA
CASSQSTGGLEQYF
TGTGCCAGCAGTCAATCGACAGGGGGATTGGAGCAGTACTTC
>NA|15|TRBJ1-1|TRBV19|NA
CASSRLGGWNTEAFF
TGTGCCAGTAGCCGGCTAGGGGGATGGAACACTGAAGCTTTCTTT
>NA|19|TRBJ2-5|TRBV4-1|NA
CASSPTGRSVRGDQETQYF
TGCGCCAGCAGCCCGACAGGGCGGTCGGTGCGGGGGGACCAAGAGACCCAGTACTTC